These T cell receptor beta chains were read from a single sample in a study of T cells in localized non-small cell lung cancer. Assay: immunoSEQ multiplex PCR; the TCRdb copy retains only in-frame clones and omits some. The sample yields 1,500 to 2,000 clones, 34% seen once. The specimen comprised normal lung tissue next to the tumor, sampled before any cancer treatment. These receptors were obtained from an older male donor with stage I squamous cell lung carcinoma. Both conserved end residues are part of each CDR3. Fields, in order: D gene, V gene, clone size, J gene, CDR3 DNA, CDR3 protein. A D gene is named only where the DNA matches it firmly. The size field is filled for only some rows; it gives once, few, many or a size class.

>NA|TRBV11-3|few|TRBJ2-7
TGTGCCAGCAGCGTGGGGCCAGCGGTAAGCTCCTACGAGCAGTACTTC
CASSVGPAVSSYEQYF
>NA|TRBV6-8|medium-sized|TRBJ1-2
TGTGCCAGCAGCCCCAGGGATCCATCACCCCGCACCTTC
CASSPRDPSPRTF
>TRBD1|TRBV11-3|few|TRBJ1-3
TGTGCCAGCAGTCCAACAGGGGGCTCTGGAAACACCATATATTTT
CASSPTGGSGNTIYF
>TRBD2|TRBV9|medium-sized|TRBJ2-1
TGTGCCAGCAGCGCAGCGGGAGGGACCCTATACAATGAGCAGTTCTTC
CASSAAGGTLYNEQFF
>NA|TRBV25-1|large|TRBJ2-3
TGTGCCAGCAGTGACCCGATCCAAACCACAGATACGCAGTATTTT
CASSDPIQTTDTQYF
>NA|TRBV15|once|TRBJ1-2
TGTGCCACCAGCAGAGATAACCGGAACTATGGCTACACCTTC
CATSRDNRNYGYTF
>NA|TRBV14|NA|TRBJ2-7
TGTGCCAGCAGCCAAGGCCGGACAAGCCCCTACGAGCAGTACTTC
CASSQGRTSPYEQYF
>TRBD2|TRBV29-1|few|TRBJ2-1
TGCAGCGTTGAAGACCGACTAGCGGGCAGTGAGCAGTTCTTC
CSVEDRLAGSEQFF
>NA|TRBV2|NA|TRBJ2-1
TGTGCCAGTAGGGACTCCTACTATGAGCAGTTCTTC
CASRDSYYEQFF
>TRBD2|TRBV9|NA|TRBJ2-1
TGTGCCAGCAGCCGCGCTAGCGGGAGACCATTCTTC
CASSRASGRPFF
>NA|TRBV11-3|medium-sized|TRBJ2-3
TGTGCCAGCATCCGGGGCGACCCGGGAGATACGCAGTATTTT
CASIRGDPGDTQYF
>NA|TRBV30|NA|TRBJ1-4
TGTGCCTGGAAGCCGGAACACACCAGAGAAAAACTGTTTTTT
CAWKPEHTREKLFF
>NA|TRBV6-8|few|TRBJ2-7
TGTGCCGTAACTTTGACGCCATCCTCCTACGAGCAGTACTTC
CAVTLTPSSYEQYF
>TRBD1|TRBV2|few|TRBJ1-1
TGTGCCAGCAGGAACAGGGGGAACACTGAAGCTTTCTTT
CASRNRGNTEAFF
>NA|TRBV7-1|few|TRBJ1-2
TGTGCCAGCAGTCCGCCCCGGAGAGAAGGCTATGGCTACACCTTC
CASSPPRREGYGYTF
>TRBD2|TRBV11-3|large|TRBJ2-1
TGTGCCAGCAGCTTTGATAGCGGGAGCGGCTATGAGCAGTTCTTC
CASSFDSGSGYEQFF
>NA|TRBV28|once|TRBJ2-7
TGTGCCAGCAGTCCGTACCGGAGCGCGAGCTCCTACGAGCAGTACTTC
CASSPYRSASSYEQYF
>TRBD1|TRBV25-1|NA|TRBJ2-1
TGTGCCAGCAGCGACTTCTCCCAATCGGACAGGCCCTACAATGAGCAGTTCTTC
CASSDFSQSDRPYNEQFF
>TRBD2|TRBV12-5|NA|TRBJ2-2
TGTGCCGTCAGAGTACTAGCGGAGACCGGGGAGCTGTTTTTT
CAVRVLAETGELFF
>NA|TRBV30|NA|TRBJ1-3
TGTGCCTGGAGCGGCCAGGGGAACCCTGGAAACACCATATATTTT
CAWSGQGNPGNTIYF
>NA|TRBV19|NA|TRBJ1-2
TGTGCCAGTAGTACCCCAGGCCAGGGAGGAGATGGCTACACCTTC
CASSTPGQGGDGYTF
>NA|TRBV30|NA|TRBJ1-4
TGTGCCTGGACTCCCAGGGCTAATGAAAAACTGTTTTTT
CAWTPRANEKLFF
>NA|TRBV25-1|large|TRBJ1-4
TGTGCCAGCAGTGACCCCCTAGAGAATGAAAAACTGTTTTTT
CASSDPLENEKLFF
>TRBD2|TRBV11-3|NA|TRBJ2-1
TGTGCCAGCAGCGCGGGGCTAGCGGGATTTAATGAGCAGTTCTTC
CASSAGLAGFNEQFF
>NA|TRBV1|few|TRBJ2-1
TGCGCCAGCAGCCAAGTAGCGGGAGAGAGGTATGAGCAGTTCTTC
CASSQVAGERYEQFF
>TRBD2|TRBV6-1|NA|TRBJ2-1
TGTGCCAGCAGTGAAGTGGACAAGCGGGAGCTTGGGGAGCAGTTCTTC
CASSEVDKRELGEQFF
>NA|TRBV12-5|NA|TRBJ1-2
TGTGCTAGTGGTTTGGTTGGGATCGAGGGCTACACCTTC
CASGLVGIEGYTF
>NA|TRBV6-8|few|TRBJ1-2
TGTGCCAGCAGTGGCGATTACGGATCGGGCGGTGGCTACACCTTC
CASSGDYGSGGGYTF
>NA|TRBV18|NA|TRBJ2-5
TGTGCCAGCTCACCAACCGGGGACTCGGAGACCCAGTACTTC
CASSPTGDSETQYF
>NA|TRBV15|NA|TRBJ2-3
TGTGCCACCAACCCCCGTGGAGGGGCCACAGATACGCAGTATTTT
CATNPRGGATDTQYF
>NA|TRBV6-8|medium-sized|TRBJ2-5
TGTGCCAGCAGTCCGGGGGACTACCAAGAGACCCAGTACTTC
CASSPGDYQETQYF
>NA|TRBV19|NA|TRBJ2-1
TGTGCCAGTAGTCCGGGACTTTACAATGAGCAGTTCTTC
CASSPGLYNEQFF
>TRBD1|TRBV6-8|few|TRBJ2-7
TGTGCCAGCAGTCGACAGGGGGGTTCCTACGAGCAGTACTTC
CASSRQGGSYEQYF
>NA|TRBV18|NA|TRBJ2-3
TGTGCCAGCTCACCAGCCCCGAGGTCAGATACGCAGTATTTT
CASSPAPRSDTQYF
>NA|TRBV19|large|TRBJ2-7
TGTGCCAGTAGTATAGACCTTACCGTATACGGCTACTACGAGCAGTACTTC
CASSIDLTVYGYYEQYF
>TRBD2|TRBV11-3|NA|TRBJ2-1
TGTGCCAGCAGCCGACCACTAGCGGGAGACTTCAATGAGCAGTTCTTC
CASSRPLAGDFNEQFF
>TRBD1|TRBV11-3|few|TRBJ1-2
TGTGCCAGCAGCAAGGGACAGGGGGTAACCGGCTACACCTTC
CASSKGQGVTGYTF
>TRBD2|TRBV18|NA|TRBJ2-1
TGTGCCAGCTTACCCGGGACTAGCGGAACCTACAATGAGCAGTTCTTC
CASLPGTSGTYNEQFF
>NA|TRBV6-8|NA|TRBJ2-1
TGTGCCAGCAGTTATCGGGGGAGCTCCTACAATGAGCAGTTCTTC
CASSYRGSSYNEQFF
>TRBD1|TRBV29-1|few|TRBJ2-7
TGCAGCGCAACCCCAGGGGACAGAAGCTCCTACGAGCAGTACTTC
CSATPGDRSSYEQYF
>TRBD1|TRBV30|NA|TRBJ1-2
TGTGCCTGGATATTCTCAGGGGGTGATGGCTACACCTTC
CAWIFSGGDGYTF
>NA|TRBV30|few|TRBJ1-4
TGTGCCTGCCAGGATTCAACTAATGAAAAACTGTTTTTT
CACQDSTNEKLFF
>NA|TRBV9|few|TRBJ1-2
TGTGCCAGCAGCGTCGAGGGGTTAGGGTATGGCTACACCTTT
CASSVEGLGYGYTF
>TRBD1|TRBV18|NA|TRBJ1-4
TGTGCCAGCTCACCACCGACAGGGCGTGAAAAACTGTTTTTT
CASSPPTGREKLFF
>TRBD1|TRBV6-8|few|TRBJ2-4
TGTGCCAGTGGAAGGGGACAGGGAAACATTCAGTACTTC
CASGRGQGNIQYF
>TRBD1|TRBV6-8|NA|TRBJ1-1
TGTGCCAGCAGTTACTCGAGGGACAGGGGAAACACTGAAGCTTTCTTT
CASSYSRDRGNTEAFF